One and the same sample provided the 28 T cell receptor beta chains below, sequenced in a study of shared clonotypes between healthy human individuals. Assay: immunoSEQ multiplex PCR; the TCRdb copy retains only in-frame clones and omits some. The data contain around 1,000,000 clones, roughly 80% of them singletons. The material sequenced was memory CD4+ T cells from PBMCs. As for subset: CD45RA-negative fraction. Receptor source: a man in his late teens or twenties in good health. Some clones in this sample may be carry-over from other donors' samples.

The V call is TRBV5-1, the J call TRBJ1-2; tentatively, D is TRBD1 (6 bases). Trimming took 3 bases from V and 3 from J, leaving 9 bases between them. The V gene's germline CDR1 is SGHRS and CDR2 YFSETQ. The CDR3 is made up of 13 amino acids. This chain's CDR3 is CASSSDSYYGYTF. Written as DNA, the CDR3 is TGCGCCAGCAGCTCGGACAGCTACTATGGCTACACCTTC. The variable domain in full, completed from reference TRBV5-1 and TRBJ1-2, reads KAGVTQTPRYLIKTRGQQVTLSCSPISGHRSVSWYQQTPGQGLQFLFEYFSETQRNKGNFPGRFSGRQFSNSRSEMNVSTLELGDSALYLCASSSDSYYGYTFGSGTRLTVV.

This chain joins TRBV7-6 and TRBJ2-7; 7 nucleotides match TRBD1. Germline assignment: CDR1 SGHVS and CDR2 FNYEAQ. This CDR3 has 13 residues. V was clipped by 5 bases and J by 6 bases; unmatched bases: 7. This CDR3 is CASSQQTGLEQYF. The CDR3 nucleotides are TGTGCCAGCAGCCAGCAGACAGGGCTCGAGCAGTACTTC.

This clone was detected only once. This sequence joins TRBV2 and TRBJ2-3; weak D call: TRBD2 (6 bases). The germline CDR1 and CDR2 sequences are SNHLY and FYNNEI. V was cut by 7 bases and J by 0 bases, with 8 bases left in between. This CDR3 region has 13 residues. The CDR3 coding sequence is TGTGCCAGCACCGCGGGAAGCACAGATACGCAGTATTTT. Its protein product is CASTAGSTDTQYF.

The J gene is TRBJ2-5, the V gene TRBV2; 9 bases are shared with TRBD2. Germline V gene sequence: CDR1 SNHLY, CDR2 FYNNEI. The CDR3 runs to 15 residues. Unmatched junction bases numbered 2, after V lost 2 bases and J lost 1 base. This CDR3 is CASSEQGLAQETQYF. The CDR3 DNA reads TGTGCCAGCAGTGAACAGGGACTAGCCCAAGAGACCCAGTACTTC.

CDR3 DNA sequence: TGTGCCAGCAGTGACTCTTCGGCCACCGGGGAGCTGTTTTTT. Amino acid sequence: CASSDSSATGELFF. This chain connects TRBV6-4 to TRBJ2-2; D not resolved. V was pared by 0 bases and J by 4 bases, with 6 bases between. CDR1 is MRHNA, CDR2 SNTAGT, per germline. There are 14 residues in the CDR3.

The chain is built from TRBV7-6 and TRBJ1-1; D gene uncertain. Germline assignment: CDR1 SGHVS and CDR2 FNYEAQ. The CDR3 has 16 residues. V was shortened by 2 bases and J by 0 bases, with 13 bases between the two germline ends. The CDR3 DNA reads TGTGCCAGCAGCTTATTCGGCGGAAACTTGAACACTGAAGCTTTCTTT. Its protein product is CASSLFGGNLNTEAFF.

This chain uses TRBV5-4 with TRBJ2-6; D may be TRBD1 or TRBD2 (5 bases each). The CDR3 extends over 13 amino acids. Germline CDR1 is SGHNT and CDR2 is YYREEE (reference sequence). The CDR3 loop reads CAGRFSGANVLTF. The CDR3 nucleotides are TGTGCGGGACGGTTCTCTGGGGCCAACGTCCTGACTTTC.

The chain couples TRBV27 to TRBJ2-1; D may be TRBD1 or TRBD2 (5 bases each). This CDR3 spans 14 amino acids. Germline loops: CDR1 MNHEY, CDR2 SMNVEV (reference sequence). V was shortened by 6 bases and J by 6 bases, with 15 bases between the two germline ends. CDR3 sequence (DNA): TGTGCCAGCAGGAAGGATCCGGGGCCCAATGAGCAGTTCTTC. Protein sequence: CASRKDPGPNEQFF.

V usage is TRBV14 and J usage is TRBJ2-1; D may match TRBD1 or TRBD2 (6 bases each). With 6 bases removed from V and 5 bases from J, the gap between germline ends came to 23 bases. The germline gives CDR1 SGHDN, CDR2 FVKESK. There are 17 residues in the CDR3. The CDR3 region has the DNA TGTGCCAGCAGAGGTTGGCAGGAGGCGGGACACGACAATGAGCAGTTCTTC. This encodes CASRGWQEAGHDNEQFF.

The rearrangement uses TRBV18 and TRBJ1-2; D ambiguous. The CDR3 runs 15 residues. V was cut by 0 bases and J by 2 bases, with 10 bases left in between. Germline V gene lookup returns CDR1 KGHSH and CDR2 LQKENI. The CDR3 coding sequence is TGTGCCAGCTCACCACCGGGGAAATCCAACTATGGCTACACCTTC. Its protein product is CASSPPGKSNYGYTF.

CDR3 residues: CASSLGTRSNEQFF. In nucleotides, the CDR3 is TGTGCCAGCAGTTTGGGGACAAGGAGCAATGAGCAGTTCTTC. The chain combines TRBV28 with TRBJ2-1, with D tentatively TRBD1 (6 bases). There are 14 residues in the CDR3. Germline-derived CDR1 and CDR2 are MDHEN and SYDVKM. With 3 bases removed from V and 6 bases from J, the gap between germline ends came to 12 bases.

The rearrangement joins TRBV7-9 to TRBJ1-2; 8 nucleotides align to TRBD1. The CDR3 loop spans 16 amino acids. J gave up 1 base and V 5 bases, and 9 bases lay outside the gene matches. Germline CDR1 and CDR2: SEHNR and FQNEAQ (reference sequence). The CDR3 DNA reads TGTGCCAGCAGCCTAGGGACAGGAGGGGGTAACTATGGCTACACCTTC. Amino acids: CASSLGTGGGNYGYTF.

The genes are TRBV28 and TRBJ2-6; no definite D call. The germline V and J ends were trimmed by 6 bases and 0 bases, with 9 bases remaining between them. CDR3 length: 15 amino acids. CDR1 MDHEN and CDR2 SYDVKM come from the germline V gene. CDR3 sequence reads: CASSRFNSGANVLTF. The CDR3 coding sequence is TGTGCCAGCAGCCGTTTTAACTCTGGGGCCAACGTCCTGACTTTC.

The rearrangement uses TRBV28 and TRBJ2-7, with D possibly TRBD2 on 7 matching bases. The length of the CDR3 is 14 residues. Trimming cost V 6 bases and J 6 bases, with 18 bases left between them. Germline V CDR1 and CDR2: MDHEN, SYDVKM. The DNA of the CDR3 is TGTGCCAGCAGCCCGCAGTGGGGGGGCGGCGAGCAGTACTTC. It codes for CASSPQWGGGEQYF.

This clone has more than one count but fewer than ten. V gene TRBV7-9 combines with J gene TRBJ1-1; D possibly corresponds to TRBD1 (5 bases). The CDR3 is 9 amino acids. Trimming took off 7 bases at V and 11 bases at J, with 8 bases between the two ends. Germline assignment: CDR1 SEHNR and CDR2 FQNEAQ (reference sequence). The CDR3 reads CASTRGAFF. The DNA for the CDR3 is TGTGCCAGCACCCGGGGGGCTTTCTTT.

The chain combines TRBV18 with TRBJ2-7; D ambiguous. In germline, CDR1 is KGHSH, CDR2 LQKENI. V lost 5 bases and J 3 bases, leaving 8 bases between the germline ends. The length of the CDR3 is 12 residues. CDR3 region: CASSTMSYEQYF. DNA for the CDR3: TGTGCCAGCTCAACGATGAGCTACGAGCAGTACTTC.

The rearrangement joins TRBV9 to TRBJ1-3; D not resolved. V lost 1 base, J lost 7 bases, and 9 bases lay in between. This CDR3 contains 13 residues. In germline, CDR1 is SGDLS, CDR2 YYNGEE. CDR3 residues: CASSVSPANTIYF. The CDR3 coding sequence is TGTGCCAGCAGCGTATCTCCGGCTAACACCATATATTTT. The full variable domain, its missing parts supplied by reference TRBV9 and TRBJ1-3, is DSGVTQTPKHLITATGQRVTLRCSPRSGDLSVYWYQQSLDQGLQFLIQYYNGEERAKGNILERFSAQQFPDLHSELNLSSLELGDSALYFCASSVSPANTIYFGEGSWLTVV.

The chain uses TRBV2 and TRBJ2-4; D gene ambiguous. Germline assignment: CDR1 SNHLY and CDR2 FYNNEI. The CDR3 totals 11 residues. V was trimmed by 3 bases and J by 9 bases, leaving 6 bases between them. The CDR3 here is CASSDTRIQYF. The DNA for the CDR3 is TGTGCCAGCAGTGATACCCGCATTCAGTACTTC.

The genes are TRBV28 and TRBJ2-7; no clear D. V lost 4 bases and J 1 base, leaving 5 bases between the germline ends. The germline V gene has CDR1 MDHEN and CDR2 SYDVKM. This CDR3 region has 12 residues. The DNA for the CDR3 is TGTGCCAGCAGTTGGTCTTCCTACGAGCAGTACTTC. This sequence encodes CASSWSSYEQYF.

This chain's CDR3 is CAIRSTGITEAFF. The CDR3 DNA reads TGTGCCATCAGATCAACAGGGATCACTGAAGCTTTCTTT. The rearrangement links TRBV10-3 to TRBJ1-1; maybe TRBD1 (6 bases). Germline CDR1 and CDR2: ENHRY and SYGVKD. The CDR3 is made up of 13 amino acids. Trimming shortened V by 6 bases and J by 4 bases, and 12 bases separated the two germline ends.

The CDR3: CASREGDRYTGELFF. DNA for the CDR3: TGTGCCAGCAGGGAGGGGGACAGGTACACCGGGGAGCTGTTTTTT. This chain joins TRBV2 and TRBJ2-2, with 8 bases matching TRBD1. In germline, CDR1 is SNHLY, CDR2 FYNNEI. This CDR3 contains 15 residues. The J segment lost 3 bases and the V segment lost 6 bases, leaving 6 bases of the junction unmatched.

This chain uses TRBV28 with TRBJ2-3, with TRBD2 matching 10 bases. This CDR3 is built from 17 residues. J lost 6 bases, V lost 2 bases, and 11 bases had no gene match. CDR1 is MDHEN, CDR2 SYDVKM, per germline. CDR3 sequence: CASSLNLRGLASDTQYF. The CDR3 nucleotides read TGTGCCAGCAGTTTAAACCTCAGGGGACTAGCGTCGGATACGCAGTATTTT.

The CDR3 sequence: CAISPQGFGYTF. DNA for the CDR3: TGTGCCATCAGTCCACAGGGTTTCGGCTACACCTTC. The chain uses TRBV10-3 and TRBJ1-2, with D tentatively TRBD1 (6 bases). The CDR3 covers 12 residues. V was pared by 5 bases and J by 8 bases, with 12 bases between. CDR1 is ENHRY, CDR2 SYGVKD, per germline.

This chain links TRBV13 with TRBJ1-1, with D tentatively TRBD1 (6 bases). The V gene's germline CDR1 is PRHDT and CDR2 FYEKMQ (reference sequence). CDR3 size: 14 residues. The germline V and J ends were trimmed by 5 bases and 2 bases, with 12 bases remaining between them. Written as DNA, the CDR3 is TGTGCCAGCAGCCCCCGGACAGATAACACTGAAGCTTTCTTT. It encodes CASSPRTDNTEAFF.

This sequence joins TRBV5-8 and TRBJ1-6; 7 nucleotides line up with TRBD1. CDR3 length: 14 amino acids. Germline V gene lookup returns CDR1 SGHTS and CDR2 YDEGEE. After removal of 2 bases from V and 7 bases from J, the junction contained 3 bases not matched to a gene. The CDR3 sequence: CASSLRQGNSPLHF. CDR3 in DNA: TGTGCCAGCAGCTTACGACAGGGAAATTCACCCCTCCACTTT.

The V gene is TRBV5-1, the J gene TRBJ2-2, with 9 bases lining up with TRBD2. The CDR3 contains 16 residues. V was clipped by 4 bases and J by 4 bases; unmatched bases: 8. Germline lookup yields CDR1 SGHRS and CDR2 YFSETQ. The CDR3 here is CASSPWTSVPTGELFF. In DNA, the CDR3 is TGCGCCAGCAGCCCGTGGACTAGCGTACCCACCGGGGAGCTGTTTTTT.

The chain recombines TRBV27 with TRBJ1-1, with 7 bases that match TRBD1. The germline V gene encodes CDR1 MNHEY and CDR2 SMNVEV (reference sequence). V trimming: 3 bases; J trimming: 4 bases; junction bases outside the gene matches: 11. CDR3 size: 16 residues. CDR3 amino acids: CASSLLREGAGTEAFF. The DNA for the CDR3 is TGTGCCAGCAGTTTGCTTCGTGAGGGGGCCGGCACTGAAGCTTTCTTT.

The chain links TRBV28 to TRBJ1-1; the D gene is possibly TRBD1 (5 bases). The CDR3 consists of 12 residues. V was shortened by 5 bases and J by 7 bases, with 11 bases between the two germline ends. Germline CDR1 MDHEN, CDR2 SYDVKM. CDR3 sequence (DNA): TGTGCCAGCAGTGTCTGGGGGTTTGAAGCTTTCTTT. Amino acid sequence: CASSVWGFEAFF.